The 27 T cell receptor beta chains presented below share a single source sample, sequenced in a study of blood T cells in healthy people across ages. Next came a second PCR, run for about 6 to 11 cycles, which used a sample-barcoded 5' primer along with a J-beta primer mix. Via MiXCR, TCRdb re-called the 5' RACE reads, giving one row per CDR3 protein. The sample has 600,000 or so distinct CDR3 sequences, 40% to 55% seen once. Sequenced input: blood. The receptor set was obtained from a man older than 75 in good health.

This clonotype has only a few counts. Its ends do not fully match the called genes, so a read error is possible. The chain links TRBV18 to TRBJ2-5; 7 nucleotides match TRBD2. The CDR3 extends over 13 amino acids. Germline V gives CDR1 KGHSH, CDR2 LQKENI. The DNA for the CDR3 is TGTGCCAGCTCGCGGGGGATGGAAGACACCCAGTACTTC. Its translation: CASSRGMEDTQYF.

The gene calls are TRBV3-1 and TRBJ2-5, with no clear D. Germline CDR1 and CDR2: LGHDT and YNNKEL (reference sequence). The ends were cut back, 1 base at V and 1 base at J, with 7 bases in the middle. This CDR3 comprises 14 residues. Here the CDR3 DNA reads TGTGCCAGCAGCCAAGTGGCCAGCCAAGAGACCCAGTACTTC. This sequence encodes CASSQVASQETQYF.

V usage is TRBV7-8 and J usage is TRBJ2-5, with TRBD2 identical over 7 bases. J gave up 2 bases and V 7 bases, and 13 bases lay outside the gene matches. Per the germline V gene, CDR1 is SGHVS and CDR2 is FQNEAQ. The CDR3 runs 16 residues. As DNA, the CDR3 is TGTGCCAGCACCCTTCGGGCGGGAGCAGGGCAAGAGACCCAGTACTTC. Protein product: CASTLRAGAGQETQYF.

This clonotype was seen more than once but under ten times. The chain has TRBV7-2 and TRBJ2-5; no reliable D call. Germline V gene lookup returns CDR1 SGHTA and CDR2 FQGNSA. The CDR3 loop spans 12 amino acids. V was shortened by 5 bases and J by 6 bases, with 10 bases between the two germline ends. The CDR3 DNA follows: TGTGCCAGCAGCAAGGACGACCAGACCCAGTACTTC. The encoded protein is CASSKDDQTQYF. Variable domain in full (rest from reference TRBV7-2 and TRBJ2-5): GAGVSQSPSNKVTEKGKDVELRCDPISGHTALYWYRQSLGQGLEFLIYFQGNSAPDKSGLPSDRFSAERTGGSVSTLTIQRTQQEDSAVYLCASSKDDQTQYFGPGTRLLVL.

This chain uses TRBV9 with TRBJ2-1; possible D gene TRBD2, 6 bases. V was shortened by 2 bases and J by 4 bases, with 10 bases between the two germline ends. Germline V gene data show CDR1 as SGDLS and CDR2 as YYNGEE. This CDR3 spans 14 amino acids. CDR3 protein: CASSVGGMYNEQFF. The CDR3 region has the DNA TGTGCCAGCAGCGTTGGCGGGATGTACAATGAGCAGTTCTTC.

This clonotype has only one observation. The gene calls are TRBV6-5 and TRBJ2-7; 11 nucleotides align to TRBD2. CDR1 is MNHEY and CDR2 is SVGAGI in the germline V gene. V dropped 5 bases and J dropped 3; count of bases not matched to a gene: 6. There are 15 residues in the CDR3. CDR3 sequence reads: CASSPPGLAVYEQYF. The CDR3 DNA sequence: TGTGCCAGCAGTCCTCCGGGACTAGCGGTCTACGAGCAGTACTTC.

CDR3 in DNA: TGTGCCAGCAGCTTTCTTTCGCGGGGGGCTTCAGCCGAGCAGTACTTC. It is translated as CASSFLSRGASAEQYF. V and J are TRBV7-2 and TRBJ2-7, with 8 bases identical to TRBD2. This CDR3 contains 16 residues. Trimming cost V 3 bases and J 6 bases; bases outside gene matches: 13. Germline V gene lookup returns CDR1 SGHTA and CDR2 FQGNSA. Full variable domain (missing parts from reference TRBV7-2 and TRBJ2-7): GAGVSQSPSNKVTEKGKDVELRCDPISGHTALYWYRQSLGQGLEFLIYFQGNSAPDKSGLPSDRFSAERTGGSVSTLTIQRTQQEDSAVYLCASSFLSRGASAEQYFGPGTRLTVT.

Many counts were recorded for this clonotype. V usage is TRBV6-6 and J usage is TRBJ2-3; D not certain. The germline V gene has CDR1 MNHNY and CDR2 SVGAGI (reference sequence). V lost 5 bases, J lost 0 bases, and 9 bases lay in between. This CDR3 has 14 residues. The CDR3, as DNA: TGTGCCAGCAGTAGAGTGTCCAGCACAGATACGCAGTATTTT. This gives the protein CASSRVSSTDTQYF.

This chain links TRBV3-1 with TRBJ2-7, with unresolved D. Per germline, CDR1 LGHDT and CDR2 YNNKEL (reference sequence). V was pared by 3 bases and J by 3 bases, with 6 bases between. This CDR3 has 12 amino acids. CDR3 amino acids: CASSHLNYEQYF. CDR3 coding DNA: TGTGCCAGCAGCCACCTTAACTACGAGCAGTACTTC.

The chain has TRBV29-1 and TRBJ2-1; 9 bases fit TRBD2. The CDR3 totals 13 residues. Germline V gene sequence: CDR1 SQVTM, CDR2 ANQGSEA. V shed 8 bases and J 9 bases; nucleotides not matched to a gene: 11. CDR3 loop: CSLDSGRSGEQFF. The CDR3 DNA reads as TGCAGCTTGGACAGCGGGAGGTCTGGTGAGCAGTTCTTC.

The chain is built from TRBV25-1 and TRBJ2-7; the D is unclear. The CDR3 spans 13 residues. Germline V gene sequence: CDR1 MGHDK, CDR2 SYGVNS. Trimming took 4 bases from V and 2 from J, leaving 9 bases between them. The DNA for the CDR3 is TGTGCCAGCAGTGCCGGTATTGCCTACGAGCAGTACTTC. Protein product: CASSAGIAYEQYF.

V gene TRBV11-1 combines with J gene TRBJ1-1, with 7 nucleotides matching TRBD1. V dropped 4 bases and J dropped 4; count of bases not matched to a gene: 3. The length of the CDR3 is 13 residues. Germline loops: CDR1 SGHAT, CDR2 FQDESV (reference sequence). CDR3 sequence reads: CASSSGQATEAFF. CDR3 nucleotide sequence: TGTGCCAGCAGCTCCGGACAGGCCACTGAAGCTTTCTTT. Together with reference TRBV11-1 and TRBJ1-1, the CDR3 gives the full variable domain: EAEVAQSPRYKITEKSQAVAFWCDPISGHATLYWYRQILGQGPELLVQFQDESVVDDSQLPKDRFSAERLKGVDSTLKIQPAELGDSAMYLCASSSGQATEAFFGQGTRLTVV.

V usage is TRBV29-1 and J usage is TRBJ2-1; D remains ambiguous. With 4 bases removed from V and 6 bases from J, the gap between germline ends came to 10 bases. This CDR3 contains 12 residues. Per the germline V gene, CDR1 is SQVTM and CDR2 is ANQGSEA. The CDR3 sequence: CSVVPVGNEQFF. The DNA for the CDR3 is TGCAGCGTTGTCCCAGTGGGCAATGAGCAGTTCTTC.

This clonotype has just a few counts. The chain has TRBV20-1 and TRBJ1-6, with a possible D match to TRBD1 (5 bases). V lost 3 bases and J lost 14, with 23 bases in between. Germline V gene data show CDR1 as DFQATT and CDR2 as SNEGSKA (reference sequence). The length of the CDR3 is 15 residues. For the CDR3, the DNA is TGCAGTGCTAGCCCACTAGGGGAGGGAGTAAGGACCCTCCACTTT. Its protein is CSASPLGEGVRTLHF.

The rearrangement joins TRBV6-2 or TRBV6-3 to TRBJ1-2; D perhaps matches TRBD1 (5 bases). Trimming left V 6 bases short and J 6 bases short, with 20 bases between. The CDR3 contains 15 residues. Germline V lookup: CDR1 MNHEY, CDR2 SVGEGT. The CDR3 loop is CASSPWTGGNDGYTF. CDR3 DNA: TGTGCCAGCAGCCCCTGGACCGGGGGAAACGATGGCTACACCTTC.

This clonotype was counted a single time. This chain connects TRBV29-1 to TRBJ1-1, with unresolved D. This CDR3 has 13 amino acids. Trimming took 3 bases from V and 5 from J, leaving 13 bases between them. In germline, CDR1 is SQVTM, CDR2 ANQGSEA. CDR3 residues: CSVEVSAKTEAFF. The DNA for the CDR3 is TGCAGCGTTGAGGTTTCGGCTAAGACTGAAGCTTTCTTT. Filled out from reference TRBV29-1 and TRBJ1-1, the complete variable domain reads SAVISQKPSRDICQRGTSLTIQCQVDSQVTMMFWYRQQPGQSLTLIATANQGSEATYESGFVIDKFPISRPNLTFSTLTVSNMSPEDSSIYLCSVEVSAKTEAFFGQGTRLTVV.

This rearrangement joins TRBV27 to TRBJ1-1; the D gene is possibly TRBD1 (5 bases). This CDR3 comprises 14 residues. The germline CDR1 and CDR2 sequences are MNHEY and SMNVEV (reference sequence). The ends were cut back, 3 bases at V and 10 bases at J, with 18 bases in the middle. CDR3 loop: CASSLRDGSLLAFF. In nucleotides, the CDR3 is TGTGCCAGCAGTTTGAGGGACGGAAGTCTCCTAGCTTTCTTT.

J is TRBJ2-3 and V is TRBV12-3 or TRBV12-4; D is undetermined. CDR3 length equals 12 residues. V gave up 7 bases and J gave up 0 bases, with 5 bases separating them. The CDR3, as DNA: TGTGCCAGCAATTTGAGCACAGATACGCAGTATTTT. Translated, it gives CASNLSTDTQYF.

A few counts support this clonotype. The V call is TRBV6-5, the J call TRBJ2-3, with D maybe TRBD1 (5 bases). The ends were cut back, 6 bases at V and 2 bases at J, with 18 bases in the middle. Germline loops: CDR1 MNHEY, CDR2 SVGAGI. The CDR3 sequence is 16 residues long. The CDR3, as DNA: TGTGCCAGCAGGTCTTTCGCTCAGGGATACACAGATACGCAGTATTTT. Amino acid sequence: CASRSFAQGYTDTQYF.

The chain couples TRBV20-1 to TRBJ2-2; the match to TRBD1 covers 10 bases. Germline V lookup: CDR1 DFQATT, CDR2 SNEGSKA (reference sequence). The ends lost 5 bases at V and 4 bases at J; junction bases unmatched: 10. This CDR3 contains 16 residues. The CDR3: CSAEAPGQGSTGELFF. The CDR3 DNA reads TGCAGTGCTGAGGCGCCGGGACAGGGGTCCACCGGGGAGCTGTTTTTT.

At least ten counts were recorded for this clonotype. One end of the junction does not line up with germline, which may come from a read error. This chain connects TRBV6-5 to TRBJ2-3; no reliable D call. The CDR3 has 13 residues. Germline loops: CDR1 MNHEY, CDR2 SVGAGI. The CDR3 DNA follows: TGTGTCAGCAGTTACGGGTTCGGAGATACGCAGTATTTT. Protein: CVSSYGFGDTQYF.

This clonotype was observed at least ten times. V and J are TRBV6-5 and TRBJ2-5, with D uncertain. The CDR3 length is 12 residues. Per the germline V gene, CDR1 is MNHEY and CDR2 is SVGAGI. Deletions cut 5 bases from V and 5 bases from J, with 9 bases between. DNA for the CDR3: TGTGCCAGCAGTCGGGCCCGGGAGACCCAGTACTTC. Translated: CASSRARETQYF.

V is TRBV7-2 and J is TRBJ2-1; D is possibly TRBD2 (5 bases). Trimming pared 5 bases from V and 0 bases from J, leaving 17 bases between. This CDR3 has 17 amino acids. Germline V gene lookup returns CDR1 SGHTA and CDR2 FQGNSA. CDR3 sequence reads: CASSPTQRRSSYNEQFF. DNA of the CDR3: TGTGCCAGCAGCCCGACCCAGCGGAGAAGCTCCTACAATGAGCAGTTCTTC.

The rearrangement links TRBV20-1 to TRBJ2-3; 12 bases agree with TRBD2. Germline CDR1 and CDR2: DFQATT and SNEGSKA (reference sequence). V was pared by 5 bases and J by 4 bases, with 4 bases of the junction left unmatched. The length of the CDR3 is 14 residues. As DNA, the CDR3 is TGCAGTGCTCCGACTAGCGGGGGCCCAGATACGCAGTATTTT. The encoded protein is CSAPTSGGPDTQYF.

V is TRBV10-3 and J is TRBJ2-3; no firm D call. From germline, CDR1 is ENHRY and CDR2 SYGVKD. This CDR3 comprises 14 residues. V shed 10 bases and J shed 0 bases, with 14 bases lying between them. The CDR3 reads CATRQYPSTDTQYF. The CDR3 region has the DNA TGTGCCACCCGACAATACCCTAGCACAGATACGCAGTATTTT.

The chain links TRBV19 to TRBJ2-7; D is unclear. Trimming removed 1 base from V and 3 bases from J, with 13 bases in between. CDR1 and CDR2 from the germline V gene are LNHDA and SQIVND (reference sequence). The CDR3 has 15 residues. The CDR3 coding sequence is TGTGCCAGTAGTATAGTAGGAACACAGAACTACGAGCAGTACTTC. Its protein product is CASSIVGTQNYEQYF.

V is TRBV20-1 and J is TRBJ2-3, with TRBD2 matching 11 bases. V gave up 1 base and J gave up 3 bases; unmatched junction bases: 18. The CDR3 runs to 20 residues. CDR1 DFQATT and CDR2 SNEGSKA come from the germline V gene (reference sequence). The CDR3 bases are TGCAGTGCTAGAGCCTCGGGTAGCGGGAGGGCCCGAGGTCGGACAGATACGCAGTATTTT. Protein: CSARASGSGRARGRTDTQYF.